Each of the 30 T cell receptor beta chains below was sequenced from the same sample in a study of human T cells and chemical hapten exposure. TCRdb reprocessed the RACE reads with MiXCR, giving one entry per CDR3 protein. The table shows around 380,000 distinct CDR3 sequences, with more than 4.5% occurring only once. Time point in this sample: patch test 1, 2 weeks after DPC sensitization. Treatment described: therapeutic diphenylcyclopropenone sensitization with weekly scalp DPC. Source: whole blood, taken in connection with sensitization to the hapten diphenylcyclopropenone (DPC). These receptors originate from a woman in her forties or fifties with alopecia areata. Some clones in this sample may be carry-over from other donors' samples.

Many counts were recorded for this clonotype. This sequence joins TRBV7-2 and TRBJ2-3; a possible D gene is TRBD2 (6 bases). The germline gives CDR1 SGHTA, CDR2 FQGNSA. This CDR3 spans 14 amino acids. V was pared by 6 bases and J by 0 bases, with 10 bases between. The CDR3 reads CASSLGLSTDTQYF. CDR3 bases: TGTGCCAGCAGTCTCGGACTAAGCACAGATACGCAGTATTTT.

This clonotype was recorded at least ten times. The gene calls are TRBV12-3 or TRBV12-4 and TRBJ2-1, with TRBD2 matching 15 bases. Trimming removed 8 bases from V and 9 bases from J; junction bases left unmatched: 5. The CDR3 totals 14 residues. The CDR3 protein is CASLPGLAGGEQFF. In DNA, the CDR3 is TGTGCCAGCCTCCCGGGACTAGCGGGAGGTGAGCAGTTCTTC.

This clonotype was seen many times. V usage is TRBV2 and J usage is TRBJ1-3; 9 positions match TRBD1. CDR1 is SNHLY and CDR2 is FYNNEI in the germline V gene. CDR3 length: 16 residues. The trim removed 7 bases at V and 5 bases at J, leaving 12 bases unmatched. DNA of the CDR3: TGTGCCAGCACCGCCTGGATGGGGACAGGGCGAAACACCATATATTTT. This encodes CASTAWMGTGRNTIYF.

The chain has TRBV14 and TRBJ2-3; 10 bases are shared with TRBD2. CDR3 length equals 16 residues. J was trimmed by 4 bases and V by 1 base; bases with no gene match: 5. Looked up from germline, CDR1 is SGHDN and CDR2 is FVKESK. The DNA for the CDR3 is TGTGCCAGCAGCCAAGCGAGCGGGGGGGCTCCAGATACGCAGTATTTT. Translated, it gives CASSQASGGAPDTQYF. Combining the CDR3 with reference TRBV14 and TRBJ2-3 gives the whole variable domain EAGVTQFPSHSVIEKGQTVTLRCDPISGHDNLYWYRRVMGKEIKFLLHFVKESKQDESGMPNNRFLAERTGGTYSTLKVQPAELEDSGVYFCASSQASGGAPDTQYFGPGTRLTVL.

This clonotype has a handful of counts. The CDR3 coding sequence is TGCGCCAGCAGCTTGGATCGGCGGGAGAACACTGAAGCTTTCTTT. Amino acid sequence: CASSLDRRENTEAFF. V and J are TRBV5-1 and TRBJ1-1; unclear D gene. Germline V gene lookup returns CDR1 SGHRS and CDR2 YFSETQ. The V end was cut by 0 bases, the J end by 1 base, with 10 bases between. The CDR3 is 15 amino acids.

This clonotype was seen many times. This chain's CDR3 is CASSYTDSTEAFF. DNA for the CDR3: TGTGCCAGCAGTTACACTGACAGCACTGAAGCTTTCTTT. The chain carries TRBV6-2 or TRBV6-3 and TRBJ1-1; a weak D match, TRBD1 (5 bases). The V gene lost 2 bases and the J gene lost 4 bases, with 8 bases spanning the gap. Germline V gives CDR1 MNHEY, CDR2 SVGEGT. This CDR3 contains 13 residues.

This clonotype was detected many times. The V and J genes are TRBV28 and TRBJ2-3; no clear D gene. Germline V gene sequence: CDR1 MDHEN, CDR2 SYDVKM. CDR3 length: 12 residues. V dropped 7 bases and J dropped 4 bases, with 9 bases sitting between them. The DNA of the CDR3 is TGTGCCAGCAAGCGTAGGGCAGATACGCAGTATTTT. Translation gives CASKRRADTQYF. Drawing the rest from reference TRBV28 and TRBJ2-3, the complete variable domain is DVKVTQSSRYLVKRTGEKVFLECVQDMDHENMFWYRQDPGLGLRLIYFSYDVKMKEKGDIPEGYSVSREKKERFSLILESASTNQTSMYLCASKRRADTQYFGPGTRLTVL.

This clonotype was counted many times. The chain combines TRBV6-6 with TRBJ1-4; 7 nucleotides agree with TRBD1. CDR1 is MNHNY and CDR2 is SVGAGI in the germline V gene (reference sequence). CDR3 length: 15 amino acids. With V trimmed by 0 bases and J by 3 bases, 1 base remained unmatched. The CDR3 is CASSYSTGSNEKLFF. CDR3 DNA sequence: TGTGCCAGCAGTTACTCGACAGGGTCTAATGAAAAACTGTTTTTT.

This clonotype was recorded many times. The chain carries TRBV30 and TRBJ2-5; 8 bases line up with TRBD2. This CDR3 has 15 residues. The ends lost 0 bases at V and 1 base at J; junction bases unmatched: 4. Per germline, CDR1 GTSNPN and CDR2 SVGIG (reference sequence). The CDR3 here is CAWSVRGRRQETQYF. In DNA, the CDR3 is TGTGCCTGGAGTGTACGCGGGAGGCGCCAAGAGACCCAGTACTTC.

J is TRBJ2-5 and V is TRBV28, with TRBD1 as a possible D gene (6 bases). The V gene's germline CDR1 is MDHEN and CDR2 SYDVKM. The CDR3 sequence is 14 residues long. V lost 5 bases, J lost 5 bases, and 15 bases lay in between. The CDR3 loop is CASSLQGTLETQYF. In nucleotides, the CDR3 is TGTGCCAGCAGTCTCCAGGGGACACTGGAGACCCAGTACTTC.

At least ten counts were recorded for this clonotype. DNA for the CDR3: TGTGCCAGCAGGTGGGACAGGGGGCATGGGGAGCAGTTCTTC. Its translation is CASRWDRGHGEQFF. The rearrangement links TRBV7-8 to TRBJ2-1, with 12 nucleotides matching TRBD1. The length of the CDR3 is 14 residues. The V segment lost 6 bases and the J segment 10 bases; nucleotides outside the gene matches: 7. Germline V gene sequence: CDR1 SGHVS, CDR2 FQNEAQ.

The rearrangement uses TRBV19 and TRBJ1-4; 7 bases align to TRBD1. V was clipped by 5 bases and J by 5 bases; unmatched bases: 17. The CDR3 runs 18 residues. Germline V lookup: CDR1 LNHDA, CDR2 SQIVND (reference sequence). CDR3 loop: CASSPGRTGVGSNEKLFF. The CDR3 DNA sequence: TGTGCCAGTAGTCCGGGACGGACAGGCGTCGGGTCAAATGAAAAACTGTTTTTT.

This clonotype was observed at least ten times. The V and J genes are TRBV7-8 and TRBJ1-4, with D maybe TRBD1 (5 bases). CDR3 length: 16 residues. Germline CDR1 and CDR2: SGHVS and FQNEAQ. The V end was cut by 5 bases, the J end by 7 bases, with 20 bases between. Here the CDR3 DNA reads TGTGCCAGCAGCATTTACGGTACCAGGGATCCTGAAAAACTGTTTTTT. Amino acids: CASSIYGTRDPEKLFF.

As regards this clonotype: This sequence may be a read error, since a much larger clone differs from it by one base. Because the CDR3 is missing its conserved closing phenylalanine or tryptophan, this is likely a read error. The chain has TRBV6-6 and TRBJ2-7, with D perhaps matching TRBD1 or TRBD2 (5 bases each). From germline, CDR1 is MNHNY and CDR2 SVGAGI (reference sequence). This CDR3 has 15 residues. V dropped 0 bases and J dropped 2 bases, with 11 bases sitting between them. The CDR3 protein is CASSYSGEKAYEQYL. The CDR3 DNA reads as TGTGCCAGCAGTTACTCAGGGGAGAAGGCCTACGAGCAGTACCTC.

This sequence joins TRBV2 and TRBJ2-3, with a tentative D call TRBD2 (5 bases). The CDR3 runs 13 residues. The germline V gene encodes CDR1 SNHLY and CDR2 FYNNEI. V lost 9 bases and J lost 5, with 15 bases in between. The CDR3 DNA is TGTGCCAGACGAGCGGCGCGGCAAGATACGCAGTATTTT. Translated: CARRAARQDTQYF.

This clonotype was seen repeatedly, ten times or more. The chain employs TRBV27 and TRBJ2-3; no definite D call. The CDR3 runs to 13 residues. V gave up 6 bases and J gave up 0 bases, with 7 bases separating them. Looked up from germline, CDR1 is MNHEY and CDR2 is SMNVEV (reference sequence). Here the CDR3 DNA reads TGTGCCAGCAGACCCGACAGCACAGATACGCAGTATTTT. This codes for CASRPDSTDTQYF.

This clonotype was seen many times. V and J are TRBV20-1 and TRBJ2-1; D is unclear. Trimming stripped 6 bases from V and 10 bases from J, with 16 bases between. The CDR3 has 12 residues. Germline assignment: CDR1 DFQATT and CDR2 SNEGSKA (reference sequence). The CDR3 coding sequence is TGCAGTGCCCAGAACCCCCCAACCGAGCAGTTCTTC. Its protein is CSAQNPPTEQFF.

This clonotype occurred many times. The rearrangement joins TRBV3-1 to TRBJ2-3; 8 bases are a match to TRBD2. Germline CDR1 and CDR2: LGHDT and YNNKEL (reference sequence). The CDR3 covers 14 residues. V trimming: 3 bases; J trimming: 5 bases; junction bases outside the gene matches: 4. In nucleotides, the CDR3 is TGTGCCAGCAGCCACGGACTAGCAAGAGATACGCAGTATTTT. Protein: CASSHGLARDTQYF.

The rearrangement joins TRBV28 to TRBJ1-4; D is unclear. Germline assignment: CDR1 MDHEN and CDR2 SYDVKM. V lost 8 bases and J 4 bases, leaving 11 bases between the germline ends. CDR3 length equals 13 residues. This CDR3 reads CASYNGDNEKLFF. DNA for the CDR3: TGTGCCAGCTACAATGGTGATAATGAAAAACTGTTTTTT.

This clonotype was observed at least ten times. V and J are TRBV20-1 and TRBJ2-7, with TRBD2 matching over 7 bases. The V gene's germline CDR1 is DFQATT and CDR2 SNEGSKA (reference sequence). The junction had 17 bases not matched to a gene; V was cut back by 6 bases and J by 6 bases. CDR3 length: 15 residues. The chain's CDR3 is CSAIPPAGRVGEQYF. In DNA form, the CDR3 reads TGCAGTGCCATCCCTCCGGCAGGGAGGGTGGGCGAGCAGTACTTC.

This clonotype was picked up many times. The rearrangement links TRBV7-2 to TRBJ2-7, with 8 bases identical to TRBD2. The V gene's germline CDR1 is SGHTA and CDR2 FQGNSA. Trimming took 5 bases from V and 7 from J; bases not matched to a gene: 13. This CDR3 contains 15 residues. As DNA, the CDR3 is TGTGCCAGCAGCACATTATGGCGGGGGGCTGGGGAGCAGTACTTC. Its translation is CASSTLWRGAGEQYF. Filled out from reference TRBV7-2 and TRBJ2-7, the complete variable domain reads GAGVSQSPSNKVTEKGKDVELRCDPISGHTALYWYRQSLGQGLEFLIYFQGNSAPDKSGLPSDRFSAERTGGSVSTLTIQRTQQEDSAVYLCASSTLWRGAGEQYFGPGTRLTVT.

This clonotype has ten or more counts. The gene calls are TRBV9 and TRBJ2-7, with D maybe TRBD2 (6 bases). CDR1 SGDLS and CDR2 YYNGEE come from the germline V gene. The CDR3 runs to 14 residues. V was shortened by 2 bases and J by 3 bases, with 12 bases between the two germline ends. The CDR3 is CASSVSGGNYEQYF. Written as DNA, the CDR3 is TGTGCCAGCAGCGTGAGTGGGGGGAACTACGAGCAGTACTTC. Full variable domain (missing parts from reference TRBV9 and TRBJ2-7): DSGVTQTPKHLITATGQRVTLRCSPRSGDLSVYWYQQSLDQGLQFLIQYYNGEERAKGNILERFSAQQFPDLHSELNLSSLELGDSALYFCASSVSGGNYEQYFGPGTRLTVT.

This clonotype has a count of ten or more. The gene calls are TRBV21-1 and TRBJ1-5. TRBV21-1 is assigned pseudogene status. The CDR3 sequence is 15 residues long. The CDR3 DNA reads TGTGCCAGCAGATTAAAGGCCGATAGCAATCAGCCCCAGCATTTT. It specifies CASRLKADSNQPQHF.

This clonotype showed up many times. V gene TRBV24-1 combines with J gene TRBJ2-3; D gene uncertain. The germline CDR1 and CDR2 sequences are KGHDR and SFDVKD. V lost 3 bases and J lost 5, with 5 bases in between. This CDR3 has 12 residues. The CDR3 region is CATSDRVDTQYF. In DNA, the CDR3 is TGTGCCACCAGTGATAGGGTAGATACGCAGTATTTT.

Concerning this clonotype: A read error may explain this, as a much larger clone is one base away. The chain has TRBV11-2 and TRBJ2-6; D call uncertain. The ends were cut back, 5 bases at V and 0 bases at J, with 14 bases in the middle. The germline V gene has CDR1 SGHAT and CDR2 FQNNGV. The CDR3 is 17 residues long. CDR3 DNA sequence: TGTGCCAGCAGCCCCGGGTCTTCCTTCTCTGGGGCCAACGTCCTGACTTTC. Residues: CASSPGSSFSGANVLTF.

This clonotype occurred a few times. This chain uses TRBV29-1 with TRBJ2-2; D is ambiguous. The CDR3 spans 14 residues. In germline, CDR1 is SQVTM, CDR2 ANQGSEA. Trimming left V 6 bases short and J 1 base short, with 12 bases between. CDR3 in DNA: TGCAGCGTCCAGGCGGTTCGGAACACCGGGGAGCTGTTTTTT. Amino acid sequence: CSVQAVRNTGELFF.

This chain joins TRBV12-3 or TRBV12-4 and TRBJ1-1; no firm D call. The CDR3 runs to 14 residues. V lost 1 base and J 4 bases, leaving 10 bases between the germline ends. The CDR3 nucleotides are TGTGCCAGCAGTTTAGGCTCACGCGGCACTGAAGCTTTCTTT. Its protein is CASSLGSRGTEAFF.

This clonotype was observed at least ten times. The chain recombines TRBV10-3 with TRBJ2-3; 9 bases are a match to TRBD1. J lost 14 bases, V lost 10 bases, and 13 bases had no gene match. This CDR3 spans 12 amino acids. CDR1 ENHRY and CDR2 SYGVKD come from the germline V gene. CDR3: CATTGTGRSWYF. The DNA of the CDR3 is TGTGCCACTACCGGGACAGGGAGAAGTTGGTATTTT.

This chain joins TRBV4-3 and TRBJ1-4; D perhaps matches TRBD1 (6 bases). Germline CDR1 reads LGHNA; CDR2 reads YSLEER. CDR3 length equals 17 residues. The germline V and J ends were trimmed by 1 base and 0 bases, with 12 bases remaining between them. CDR3 DNA sequence: TGCGCCAGCAGCCAAGGGGGGGGGCGAACAACTAATGAAAAACTGTTTTTT. Amino acids: CASSQGGGRTTNEKLFF.

This clonotype was seen ten or more times. This chain links TRBV12-3 or TRBV12-4 with TRBJ2-7, with D uncertain. V was pared by 4 bases and J by 4 bases, with 8 bases between. This CDR3 region has 12 residues. The CDR3 nucleotides read TGTGCCAGCAGTTGGACCCAATACGAGCAGTACTTC. Its protein is CASSWTQYEQYF.